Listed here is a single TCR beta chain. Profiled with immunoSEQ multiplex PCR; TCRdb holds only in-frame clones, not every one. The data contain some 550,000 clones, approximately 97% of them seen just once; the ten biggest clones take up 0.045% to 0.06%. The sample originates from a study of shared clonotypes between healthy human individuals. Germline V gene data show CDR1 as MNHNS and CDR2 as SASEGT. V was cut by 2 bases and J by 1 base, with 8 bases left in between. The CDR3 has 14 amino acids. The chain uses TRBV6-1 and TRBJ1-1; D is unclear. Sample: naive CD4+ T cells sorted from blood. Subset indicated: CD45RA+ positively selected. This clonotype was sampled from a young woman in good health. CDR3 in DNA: TGTGCCAGCAGTGAAAGGGCCGAGAACACTGAAGCTTTCTTT. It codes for CASSERAENTEAFF.